This T cell receptor beta chain was identified during a study of shared clonotypes between healthy human individuals (dated by TCRdb to the early 2020s). Some background on the complete study: A couple of women and a few men aged 18 to 49 years were included in the cohort. Per donor, leukapheresis produced somewhere between about 0.94 and 9 billion PBMCs. Blood TCR repertoires of five healthy adults were deeply sequenced to estimate repertoire size and the extent of clonotype sharing between individuals. To increase sequencing depth and limit assay-specific biases, different laboratories used diverse techniques to prepare libraries and sequence TCR repertoires. Points the paper makes about the study in general: Because the study included only a small number of donors, the genetic and exposure-history diversity represented was limited. Sampling was restricted to blood, and TCR repertoires in tissue are likely to differ from TCR repertoires in blood. Pairwise subsampling led to the expectation that sequencing depth would affect the degree of clonotype sharing among donors.

Using the deep immunoSEQ assay, multiplex PCR amplified TCR CDR3 regions from genomic DNA. Extracted genomic DNA from each cell subset was spread evenly across all wells of several immunoSEQ 96-well plates, with each plate serving as a replicate. Each replicate PCR for unsorted PBMC received roughly 0.3 ug genomic DNA, equal to about 30,000 T cell genomes. Ten immunoSEQ deep assay plates were used to sequence the unsorted PBMC genomic DNA. The purified libraries were quantified using a Qubit 3.0 fluorometer, sized with a Bioanalyzer 2100, and then quantified again using the KAPA Library Quantification kit. Every immunoSEQ 96-well plate was sequenced on a separate single-read 150-cycle Illumina NextSeq 550 flow cell. As for the authors' bioinformatics: Because only junctional sequences without quality scores were contained in the immunoSEQ output, filtering matching that applied to full-length reads could not be performed. To assign V/J genes and CDR3, sequences were annotated using PyIR, a Python wrapper for IgBLAST v1.9, with IMGT germline references. Reads were removed for weak V/J assignments (E-value above 1e-6), missing CDR3, stop codons, out-of-frame junctions, or ambiguous translated residues. A V3J clonotype was defined by an identical inferred V gene, J gene, and CDR3 amino acid sequence. Percentage overlap between repertoires was computed as shared unique clonotypes divided by the size of the smaller repertoire. RTK rarefaction, the Chao1 estimator, and Recon v2.1 estimates of unobserved clonotypes were used to assess repertoire richness. TCRdb retrieved this table from immuneACCESS and kept in-frame rearrangements only. Not all clones are present; in checked studies, unresolved V genes account for under half, and no reason is known for the remainder. That table gives V, J and clone size, and the DNA gave D and trimming. Here the sample has about 480,000 clones; over 60% occur a single time. Around 13% of the sample is held by the ten biggest clonotypes.

Healthy HIV-negative adults with no recently reported acute infections or vaccinations were included as donors. Every donor was a Caucasian adult residing in Nashville, Tennessee, USA. For unsorted samples, 96 million or so PBMCs were counted, and genomic DNA was extracted using the QIAamp DNA Blood Mini kit. Blood was obtained by leukapheresis, after which PBMCs were separated by Ficoll-Histopaque density gradient centrifugation and cryopreserved in liquid nitrogen vapor phase. The germline ends are 17 bases apart after V is trimmed by 5 bases and J by 9 bases. CDR1 and CDR2 were assigned from the germline V gene (reference sequence) as SGHKS and YYEKEE. The CDR3 covers 13 residues, taking in both the cysteine and the phenylalanine. Only the CDR3 portion is preserved as DNA: 39 bases, with reading frame beginning at the first base. This clone has a single count. This receptor's antigen is unknown. Base qualities were left out, and no much larger clone turns up one base away.

The V and J segments used are TRBV5-5 and TRBJ2-5; a tentative D match to TRBD2 spans 5 bases. Sequencing was carried out using PBMCs. This receptor was obtained from a woman aged 35 to 49 in good health. Some clones in this sample may be carry-over from other donors' samples. For the CDR3, the sequence is CASSYALNGAQYF. The nucleotide sequence is given as TGTGCCAGCAGTTATGCCCTGAACGGGGCCCAGTACTTC. The variable domain in full, with residues beyond the CDR3 obtained from the reference TRBV5-5 and TRBJ2-5 genes, is DAGVTQSPTHLIKTRGQQVTLRCSPISGHKSVSWYQQVLGQGPQFIFQYYEKEERGRGNFPDRFSARQFPNYSSELNVNALLLGDSALYLCASSYALNGAQYFGPGTRLLVL.